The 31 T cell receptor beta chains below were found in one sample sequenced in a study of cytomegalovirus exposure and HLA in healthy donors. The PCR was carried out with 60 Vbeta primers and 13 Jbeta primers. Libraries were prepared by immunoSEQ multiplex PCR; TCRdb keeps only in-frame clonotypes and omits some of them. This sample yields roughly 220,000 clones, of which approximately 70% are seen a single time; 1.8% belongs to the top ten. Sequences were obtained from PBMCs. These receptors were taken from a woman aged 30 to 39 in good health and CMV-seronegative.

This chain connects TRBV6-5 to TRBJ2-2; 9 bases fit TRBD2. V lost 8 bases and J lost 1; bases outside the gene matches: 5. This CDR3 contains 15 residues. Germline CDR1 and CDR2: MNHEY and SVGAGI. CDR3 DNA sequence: TGTGCCAGCTGTCCTAGCGGGGTGAACACCGGGGAGCTGTTTTTT. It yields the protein CASCPSGVNTGELFF.

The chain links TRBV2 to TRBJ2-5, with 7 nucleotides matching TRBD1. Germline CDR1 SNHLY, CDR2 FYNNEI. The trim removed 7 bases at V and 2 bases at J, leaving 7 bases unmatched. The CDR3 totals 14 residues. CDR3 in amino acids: CASKGPGQQETQYF. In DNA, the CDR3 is TGTGCCAGCAAAGGGCCGGGACAGCAAGAGACCCAGTACTTC.

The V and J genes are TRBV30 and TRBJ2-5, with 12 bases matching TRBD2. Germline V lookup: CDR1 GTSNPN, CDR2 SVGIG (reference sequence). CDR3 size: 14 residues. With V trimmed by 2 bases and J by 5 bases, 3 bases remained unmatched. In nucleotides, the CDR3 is TGTGCCTGGAGTCTAGCGGGAGGGGGGGAGACCCAGTACTTC. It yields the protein CAWSLAGGGETQYF.

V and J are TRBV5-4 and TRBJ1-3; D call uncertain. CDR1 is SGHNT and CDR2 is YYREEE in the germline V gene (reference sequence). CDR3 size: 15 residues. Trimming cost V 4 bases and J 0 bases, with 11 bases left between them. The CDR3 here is CASSPTGSSGNTIYF. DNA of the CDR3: TGTGCCAGCAGCCCGACGGGGAGCTCTGGAAACACCATATATTTT.

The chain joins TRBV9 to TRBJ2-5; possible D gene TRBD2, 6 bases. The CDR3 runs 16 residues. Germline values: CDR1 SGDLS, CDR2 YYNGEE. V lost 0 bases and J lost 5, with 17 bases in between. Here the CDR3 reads CASSVDPSSGGETQYF. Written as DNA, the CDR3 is TGTGCCAGCAGCGTAGACCCGTCCAGTGGGGGGGAGACCCAGTACTTC.

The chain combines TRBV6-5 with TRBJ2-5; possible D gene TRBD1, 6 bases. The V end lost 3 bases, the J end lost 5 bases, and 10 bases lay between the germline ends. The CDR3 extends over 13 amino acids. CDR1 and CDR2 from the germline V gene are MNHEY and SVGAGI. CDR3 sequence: CASSYTRGETQYF. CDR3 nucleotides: TGTGCCAGCAGTTATACGAGGGGGGAGACCCAGTACTTC.

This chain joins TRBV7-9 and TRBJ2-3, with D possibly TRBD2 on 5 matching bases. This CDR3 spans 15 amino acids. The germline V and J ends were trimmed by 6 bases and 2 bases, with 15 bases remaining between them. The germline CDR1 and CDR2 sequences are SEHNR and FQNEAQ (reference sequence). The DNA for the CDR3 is TGTGCCAGCAGTTCCCGGGAAGACTACACAGATACGCAGTATTTT. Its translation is CASSSREDYTDTQYF.

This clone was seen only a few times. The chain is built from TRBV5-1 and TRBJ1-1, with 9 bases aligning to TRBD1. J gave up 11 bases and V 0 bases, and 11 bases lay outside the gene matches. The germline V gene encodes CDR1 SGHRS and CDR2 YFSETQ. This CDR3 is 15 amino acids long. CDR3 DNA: TGCGCCAGCAGCTTGGGTAATACCGGGACAGGGAGGGCTTTCTTT. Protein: CASSLGNTGTGRAFF.

CDR3 bases: TGCAGTGCTAGGCGAGTCAATGAGCAGTTCTTC. Amino acid sequence: CSARRVNEQFF. V and J are TRBV20-1 and TRBJ2-1, with D unresolved. Germline-derived CDR1 and CDR2 are DFQATT and SNEGSKA (reference sequence). This CDR3 spans 11 amino acids. V lost 3 bases and J lost 6, with 6 bases in between.

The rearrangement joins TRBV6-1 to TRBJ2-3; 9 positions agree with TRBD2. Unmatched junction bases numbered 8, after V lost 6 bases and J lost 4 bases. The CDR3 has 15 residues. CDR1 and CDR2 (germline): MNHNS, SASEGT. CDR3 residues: CASRSASGAADTQYF. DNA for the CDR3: TGTGCCAGCAGGTCGGCTAGCGGGGCGGCAGATACGCAGTATTTT.

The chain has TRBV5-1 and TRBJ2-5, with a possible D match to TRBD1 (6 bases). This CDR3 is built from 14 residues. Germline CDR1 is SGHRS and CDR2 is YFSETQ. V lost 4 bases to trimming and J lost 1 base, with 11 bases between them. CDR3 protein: CASSPRDTQETQYF. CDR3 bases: TGCGCCAGCAGCCCCCGGGACACCCAAGAGACCCAGTACTTC.

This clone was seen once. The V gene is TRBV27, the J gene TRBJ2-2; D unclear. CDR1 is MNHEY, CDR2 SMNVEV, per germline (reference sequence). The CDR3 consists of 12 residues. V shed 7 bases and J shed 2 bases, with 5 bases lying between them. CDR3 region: CASTPNTGELFF. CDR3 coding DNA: TGTGCCAGCACTCCTAACACCGGGGAGCTGTTTTTT.

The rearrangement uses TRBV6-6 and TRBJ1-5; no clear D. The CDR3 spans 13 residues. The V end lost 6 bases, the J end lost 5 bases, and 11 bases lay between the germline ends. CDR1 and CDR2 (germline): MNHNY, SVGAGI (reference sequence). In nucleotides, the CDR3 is TGTGCCAGCAGGTATAGAGAAGATCAGCCCCAGCATTTT. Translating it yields CASRYREDQPQHF.

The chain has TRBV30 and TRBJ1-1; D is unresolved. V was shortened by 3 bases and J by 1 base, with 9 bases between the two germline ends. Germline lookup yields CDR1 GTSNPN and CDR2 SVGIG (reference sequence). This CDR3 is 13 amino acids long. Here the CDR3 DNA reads TGTGCCTGGAGGAGAACAGCGAACACTGAAGCTTTCTTT. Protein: CAWRRTANTEAFF.

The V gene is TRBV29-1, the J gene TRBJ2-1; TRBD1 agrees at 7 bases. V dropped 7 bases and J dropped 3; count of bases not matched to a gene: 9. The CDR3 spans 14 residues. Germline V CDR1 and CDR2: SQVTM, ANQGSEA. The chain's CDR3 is CSGLDRSGYNEQFF. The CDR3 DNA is TGCAGCGGCCTGGACAGGTCAGGCTACAATGAGCAGTTCTTC.

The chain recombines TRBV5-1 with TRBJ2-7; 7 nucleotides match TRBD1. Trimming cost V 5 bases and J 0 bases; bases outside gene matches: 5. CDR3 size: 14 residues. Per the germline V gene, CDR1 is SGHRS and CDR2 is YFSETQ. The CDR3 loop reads CASSRQGSSYEQYF. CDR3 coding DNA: TGCGCCAGCAGTCGACAGGGATCCTCCTACGAGCAGTACTTC.

CDR3 protein: CASSPPTGVATNEKLFF. The CDR3 nucleotides are TGTGCCAGCAGCCCCCCAACAGGAGTTGCAACTAATGAAAAACTGTTTTTT. The chain joins TRBV5-5 to TRBJ1-4; D perhaps matches TRBD1 (5 bases). V lost 4 bases and J 0 bases, leaving 16 bases between the germline ends. CDR1 and CDR2 from the germline V gene are SGHKS and YYEKEE (reference sequence). This CDR3 has 17 amino acids. Full variable domain (rest looked up from reference TRBV5-5 and TRBJ1-4): DAGVTQSPTHLIKTRGQQVTLRCSPISGHKSVSWYQQVLGQGPQFIFQYYEKEERGRGNFPDRFSARQFPNYSSELNVNALLLGDSALYLCASSPPTGVATNEKLFFGSGTQLSVL.

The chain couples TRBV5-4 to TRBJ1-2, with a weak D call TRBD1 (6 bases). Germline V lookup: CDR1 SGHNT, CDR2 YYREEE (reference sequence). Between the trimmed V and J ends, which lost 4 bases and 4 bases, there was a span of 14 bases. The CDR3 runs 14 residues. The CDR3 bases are TGTGCCAGCAGCCCACAGGGCCTTTCCTATGGCTACACCTTC. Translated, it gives CASSPQGLSYGYTF.

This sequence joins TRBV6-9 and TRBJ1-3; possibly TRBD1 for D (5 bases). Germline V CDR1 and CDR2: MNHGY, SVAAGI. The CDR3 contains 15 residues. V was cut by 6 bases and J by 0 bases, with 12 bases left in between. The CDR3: CASRRDGVSGNTIYF. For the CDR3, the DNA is TGTGCCAGCAGGCGGGACGGGGTCTCTGGAAACACCATATATTTT.

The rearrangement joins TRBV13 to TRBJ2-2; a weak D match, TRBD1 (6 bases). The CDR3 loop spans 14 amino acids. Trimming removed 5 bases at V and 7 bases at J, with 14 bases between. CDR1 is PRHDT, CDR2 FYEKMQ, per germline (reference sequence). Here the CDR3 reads CASSAYRDIGELFF. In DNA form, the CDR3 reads TGTGCCAGCAGCGCCTACAGGGACATCGGGGAGCTGTTTTTT.

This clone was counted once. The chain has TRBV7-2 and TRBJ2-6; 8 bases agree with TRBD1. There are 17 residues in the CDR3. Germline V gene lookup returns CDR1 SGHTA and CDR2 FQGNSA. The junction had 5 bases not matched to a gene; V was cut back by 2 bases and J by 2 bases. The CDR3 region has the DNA TGTGCCAGCAGCTTAATTTCGACAGGGGCTGGGGCCAACGTCCTGACTTTC. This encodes CASSLISTGAGANVLTF.

The DNA of the CDR3 is TGTGCCTGGAGTGCCCAGGGCTATGGCTACACCTTC. This translates into CAWSAQGYGYTF. This rearrangement joins TRBV30 to TRBJ1-2, with a tentative D call TRBD1 (5 bases). The CDR3 runs 12 residues. Deletions cut 1 base from V and 4 bases from J, with 7 bases between. Germline-derived CDR1 and CDR2 are GTSNPN and SVGIG (reference sequence). The full variable domain, in which reference TRBV30 and TRBJ1-2 provide the parts outside the CDR3, is SQTIHQWPATLVQPVGSPLSLECTVEGTSNPNLYWYRQAAGRGLQLLFYSVGIGQISSEVPQNLSASRPQDRQFILSSKKLLLSDSGFYLCAWSAQGYGYTFGSGTRLTVV.

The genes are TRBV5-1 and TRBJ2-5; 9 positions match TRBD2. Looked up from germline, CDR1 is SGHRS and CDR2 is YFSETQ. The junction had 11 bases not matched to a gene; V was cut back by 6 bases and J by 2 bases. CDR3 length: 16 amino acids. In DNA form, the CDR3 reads TGCGCCAGCACCCTGGTAGCGGGAGTTGGTCAAGAGACCCAGTACTTC. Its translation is CASTLVAGVGQETQYF.

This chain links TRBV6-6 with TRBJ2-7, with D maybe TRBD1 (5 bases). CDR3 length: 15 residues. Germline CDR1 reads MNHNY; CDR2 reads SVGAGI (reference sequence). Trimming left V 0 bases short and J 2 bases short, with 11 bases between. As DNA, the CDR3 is TGTGCCAGCAGTTACTCGACTGACAGTACCTACGAGCAGTACTTC. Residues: CASSYSTDSTYEQYF.

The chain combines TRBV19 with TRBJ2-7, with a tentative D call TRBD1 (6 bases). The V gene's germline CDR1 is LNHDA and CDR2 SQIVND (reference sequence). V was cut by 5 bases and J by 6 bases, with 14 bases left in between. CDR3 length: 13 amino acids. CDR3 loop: CASSAQQGSEQYF. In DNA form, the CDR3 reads TGTGCCAGTAGTGCCCAGCAGGGGAGCGAGCAGTACTTC.

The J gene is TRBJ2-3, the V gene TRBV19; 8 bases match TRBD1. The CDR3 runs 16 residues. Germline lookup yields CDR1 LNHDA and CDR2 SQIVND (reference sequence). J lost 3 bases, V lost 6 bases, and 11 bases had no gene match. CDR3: CASSPAGQGGTDTQYF. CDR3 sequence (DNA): TGTGCCAGTAGCCCAGCCGGACAGGGCGGGACAGATACGCAGTATTTT. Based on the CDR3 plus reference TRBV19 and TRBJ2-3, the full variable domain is DGGITQSPKYLFRKEGQNVTLSCEQNLNHDAMYWYRQDPGQGLRLIYYSQIVNDFQKGDIAEGYSVSREKKESFPLTVTSAQKNPTAFYLCASSPAGQGGTDTQYFGPGTRLTVL.

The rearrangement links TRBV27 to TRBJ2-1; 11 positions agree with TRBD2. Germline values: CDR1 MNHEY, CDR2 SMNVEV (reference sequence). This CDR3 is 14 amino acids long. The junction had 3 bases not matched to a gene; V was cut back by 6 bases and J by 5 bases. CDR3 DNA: TGTGCCAGCAGCCGTAGCGGGGGGGACAATGAGCAGTTCTTC. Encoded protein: CASSRSGGDNEQFF.

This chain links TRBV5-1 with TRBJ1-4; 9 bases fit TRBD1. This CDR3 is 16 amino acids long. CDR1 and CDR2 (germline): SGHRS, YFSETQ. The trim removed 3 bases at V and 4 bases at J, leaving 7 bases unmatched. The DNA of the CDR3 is TGCGCCAGCAGCTCAAACTACAGGGGGCGTAATGAAAAACTGTTTTTT. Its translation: CASSSNYRGRNEKLFF.

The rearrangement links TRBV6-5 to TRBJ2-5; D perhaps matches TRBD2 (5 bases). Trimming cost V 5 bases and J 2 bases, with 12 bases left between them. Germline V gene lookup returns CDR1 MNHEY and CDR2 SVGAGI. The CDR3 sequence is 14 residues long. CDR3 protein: CASSQEAAQETQYF. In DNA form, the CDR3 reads TGTGCCAGCAGTCAGGAGGCGGCACAAGAGACCCAGTACTTC.

CDR3: CAISAGRARLPEAFF. The CDR3 DNA is TGTGCCATCAGTGCTGGCCGCGCGAGGTTACCTGAAGCTTTCTTT. The chain has TRBV10-3 and TRBJ1-1; D gene ambiguous. This CDR3 has 15 amino acids. The ends were cut back, 4 bases at V and 6 bases at J, with 18 bases in the middle. The germline CDR1 and CDR2 sequences are ENHRY and SYGVKD.

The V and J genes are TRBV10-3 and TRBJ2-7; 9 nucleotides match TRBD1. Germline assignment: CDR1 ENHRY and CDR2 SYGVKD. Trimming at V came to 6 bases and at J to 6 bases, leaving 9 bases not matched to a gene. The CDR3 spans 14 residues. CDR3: CAIRNRDRDVEQYF. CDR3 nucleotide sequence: TGTGCCATCAGAAACCGGGACAGGGATGTCGAGCAGTACTTC.